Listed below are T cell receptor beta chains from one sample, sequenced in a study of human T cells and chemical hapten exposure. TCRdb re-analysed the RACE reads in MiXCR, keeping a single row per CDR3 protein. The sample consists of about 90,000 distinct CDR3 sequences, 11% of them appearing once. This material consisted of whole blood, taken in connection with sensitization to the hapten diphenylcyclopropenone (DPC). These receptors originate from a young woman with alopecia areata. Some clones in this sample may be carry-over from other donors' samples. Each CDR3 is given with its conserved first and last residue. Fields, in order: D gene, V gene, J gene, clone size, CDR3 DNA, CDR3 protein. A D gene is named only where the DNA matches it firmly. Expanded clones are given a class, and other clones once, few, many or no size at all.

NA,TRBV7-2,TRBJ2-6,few,TGTGCCAGCAGCTTCGGGGGACCGGGCTCTGGGGCCAACGTCCTGACTTTC,CASSFGGPGSGANVLTF
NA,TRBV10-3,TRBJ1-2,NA,TGTGCCATCAGGGACCTCTATGGCTACACCTTC,CAIRDLYGYTF
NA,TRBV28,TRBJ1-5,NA,TGTGCCAGCAGTTTAGGTTCGGGGTTTGGGCCCCAGCATTTT,CASSLGSGFGPQHF
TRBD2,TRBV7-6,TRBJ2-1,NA,TGTGCCAGCAGCGACGGGGGACTAGCGGCCAGCTCCTACAATGAGCAGTTCTTC,CASSDGGLAASSYNEQFF
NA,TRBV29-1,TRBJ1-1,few,TGCAGCGTTGAGTACAGCTTGAACACTGAAGCTTTCTTT,CSVEYSLNTEAFF
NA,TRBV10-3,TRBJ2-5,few,TGTGCCATCAGCCCTGACGTGGGAAAAGAGACCCAGTACTTC,CAISPDVGKETQYF
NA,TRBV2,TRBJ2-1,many,TGTGCCAGCAGCCTGGGACTGTACAATGAGCAGTTCTTC,CASSLGLYNEQFF
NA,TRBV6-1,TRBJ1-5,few,TGTGCCAGCAGCTGGGGCAGGGCAGACTCTTCGAATCAGCCCCAGCATTTT,CASSWGRADSSNQPQHF
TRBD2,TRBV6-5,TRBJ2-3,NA,TGTGCCAGCAAAACAGCGGGAGTAAAAGATACGCAGTATTTT,CASKTAGVKDTQYF
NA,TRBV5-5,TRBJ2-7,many,TGTGCCAGCCTCCGCTCCCCCGAAACAGTCTACGAGCAGTACTTC,CASLRSPETVYEQYF
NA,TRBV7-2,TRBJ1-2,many,TGTGCCAGCAGCCCCAGCGGGGGAGTGAACTATGGCTACACCTTC,CASSPSGGVNYGYTF
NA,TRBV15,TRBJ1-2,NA,TGTGCCACCAGCAGGAAGTCAGGAAAAGCTAACTATGGCTACACCTTC,CATSRKSGKANYGYTF
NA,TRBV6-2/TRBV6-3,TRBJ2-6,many,TGTGCCAGCAGTTCGTCGGGGACTGGGGCCAACGTCCTGACTTTC,CASSSSGTGANVLTF
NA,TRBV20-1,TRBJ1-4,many,TGCAGTGCTAGAGATTGGGCAACTAATGAAAAACTGTTTTTT,CSARDWATNEKLFF
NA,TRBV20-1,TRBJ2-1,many,TGCAGTGCTATCGGGGGAGCTAACAATGAGCAGTTCTTC,CSAIGGANNEQFF
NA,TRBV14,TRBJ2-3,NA,TGTGCCAGCAGCCAAGGGTTCGGCATAGGGGATGCAGATACGCAGTATTTT,CASSQGFGIGDADTQYF
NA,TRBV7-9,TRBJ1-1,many,TGTGCCAGCAGCCTGATGAACACTGAAGCTTTCTTT,CASSLMNTEAFF
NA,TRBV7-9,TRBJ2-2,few,TGTGCCAGCAGCTTAGTAACCGGAGGAGGGGCGAACACCGGGGAGCTGTTTTTT,CASSLVTGGGANTGELFF
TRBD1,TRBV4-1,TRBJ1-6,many,TGCGCCAGCAGCCGAGGACAGGGCGCATCACCCCTCCACTTT,CASSRGQGASPLHF
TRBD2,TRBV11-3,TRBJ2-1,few,TGTGCCAGCAGCTTAGGTGAGGCTAGCGGTAAAGGCGAGCAGTTCTTC,CASSLGEASGKGEQFF
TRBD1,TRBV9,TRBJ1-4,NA,TGTGCCAGCAGCGAACGACAGGGAATTAATGAAAAACTGTTTTTT,CASSERQGINEKLFF
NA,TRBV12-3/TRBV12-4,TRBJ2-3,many,TGTGCCAGCAGCGTACAGGGAGCAGGCACAGATACGCAGTATTTT,CASSVQGAGTDTQYF
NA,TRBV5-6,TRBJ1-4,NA,TGTGCCAGCAGCTTCAGCTCGTCCTTCGGGCTCGGGGAAAAACTGTTTTTT,CASSFSSSFGLGEKLFF
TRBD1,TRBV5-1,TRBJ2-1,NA,TGCGCCAGCAGCGAGACAGGGGGCCGCTACAATGAGCAGTTCTTC,CASSETGGRYNEQFF
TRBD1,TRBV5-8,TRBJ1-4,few,TGTGCCAGCAGCCCCCGGACAGGGAGGCGTGAAAAACTGTTTTTT,CASSPRTGRREKLFF
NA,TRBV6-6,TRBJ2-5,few,TGTGCCAGCAGTCACGGGACCAAAGAGACCCAGTACTTC,CASSHGTKETQYF
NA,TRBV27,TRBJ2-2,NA,TGTGCCAGCAGCACCATCACCCCAGGGCTGGGGGAGCTGTTTTTT,CASSTITPGLGELFF
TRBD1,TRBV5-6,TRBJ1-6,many,TGTGCCAGCAGCCCCGGGACAGGGTCTAATTCACCCCTCCACTTT,CASSPGTGSNSPLHF